This TCR beta chain is from a study of coeliac disease. General observations from the study: Known gliadin-specific TRB sequences: about 55% of the 18 coeliac samples, only 1 of 6 controls.

A note on this clone: The antigen is not known.

Germline assignment: CDR1 LNHDA and CDR2 SQIVND (reference sequence). The CDR3 totals 15 residues. V lost 3 bases, J lost 8 bases, and 8 bases stayed unmatched. The method was immunoSEQ multiplex PCR; TCRdb's version includes in-frame clones alone and lacks a portion of them. The data show thousands of clones, 72% seen once. This chain uses TRBV19 with TRBJ1-3, with 9 bases aligning to TRBD1. The TCR comes from a man younger than 35 with celiac disease on a gluten-free diet. Sequencing used lymphocytes from the gut lamina propria. The CDR3 DNA is TGTGCCAGTAGTATCCAAGCGGGACAGGGTTACACCATATATTTT. As protein: CASSIQAGQGYTIYF.